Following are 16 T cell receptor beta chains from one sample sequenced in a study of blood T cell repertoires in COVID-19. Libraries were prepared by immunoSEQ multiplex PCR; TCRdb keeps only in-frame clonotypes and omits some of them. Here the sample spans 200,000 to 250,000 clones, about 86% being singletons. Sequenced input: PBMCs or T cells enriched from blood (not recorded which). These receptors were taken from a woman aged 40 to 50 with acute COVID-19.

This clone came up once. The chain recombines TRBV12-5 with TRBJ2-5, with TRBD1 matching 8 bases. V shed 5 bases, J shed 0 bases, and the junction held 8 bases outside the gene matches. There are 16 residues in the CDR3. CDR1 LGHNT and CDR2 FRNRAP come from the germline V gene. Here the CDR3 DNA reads TGTGCTAGTGGTCGAGGGACAGGCGGGAACCAAGAGACCCAGTACTTC. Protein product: CASGRGTGGNQETQYF.

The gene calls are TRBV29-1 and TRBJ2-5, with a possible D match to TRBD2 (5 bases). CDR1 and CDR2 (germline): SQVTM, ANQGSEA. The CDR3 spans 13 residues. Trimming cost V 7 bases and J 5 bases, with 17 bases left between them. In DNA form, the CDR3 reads TGCAGCGGGGCCGAGACTAATCTGGAGACCCAGTACTTC. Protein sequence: CSGAETNLETQYF.

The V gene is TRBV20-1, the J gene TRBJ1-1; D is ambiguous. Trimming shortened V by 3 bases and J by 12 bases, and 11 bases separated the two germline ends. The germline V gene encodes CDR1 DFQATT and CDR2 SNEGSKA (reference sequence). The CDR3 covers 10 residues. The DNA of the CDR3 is TGCAGTGCTAGGTCCCGGGAATCTTTCTTT. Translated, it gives CSARSRESFF.

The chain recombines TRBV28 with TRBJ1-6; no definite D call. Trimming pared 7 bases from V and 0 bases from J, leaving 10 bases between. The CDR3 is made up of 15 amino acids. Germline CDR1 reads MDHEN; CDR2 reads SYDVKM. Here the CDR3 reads CASTSGSSYNSPLHF. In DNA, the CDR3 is TGTGCCAGCACCTCGGGGAGCTCCTATAATTCACCCCTCCACTTT.

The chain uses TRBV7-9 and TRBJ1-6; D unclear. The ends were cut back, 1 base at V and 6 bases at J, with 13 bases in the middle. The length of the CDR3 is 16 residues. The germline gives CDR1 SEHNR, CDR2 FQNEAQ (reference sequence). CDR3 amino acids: CASSLGSGLTNSPLHF. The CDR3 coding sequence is TGTGCCAGCAGCTTAGGATCGGGTCTGACTAATTCACCCCTCCACTTT.

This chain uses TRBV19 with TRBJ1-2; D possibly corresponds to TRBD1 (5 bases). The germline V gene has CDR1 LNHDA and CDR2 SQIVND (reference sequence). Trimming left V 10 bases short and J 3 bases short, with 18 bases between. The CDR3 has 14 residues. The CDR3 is CATTPPTRDYGYTF. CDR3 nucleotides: TGTGCCACCACCCCCCCGACCAGGGACTATGGCTACACCTTC.

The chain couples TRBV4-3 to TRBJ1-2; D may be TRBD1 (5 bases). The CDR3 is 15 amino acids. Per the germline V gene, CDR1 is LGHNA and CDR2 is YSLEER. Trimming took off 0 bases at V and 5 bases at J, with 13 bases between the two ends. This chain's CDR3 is CASSQDLPGGYGYTF. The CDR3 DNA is TGCGCCAGCAGCCAAGATCTTCCCGGGGGGTATGGCTACACCTTC.

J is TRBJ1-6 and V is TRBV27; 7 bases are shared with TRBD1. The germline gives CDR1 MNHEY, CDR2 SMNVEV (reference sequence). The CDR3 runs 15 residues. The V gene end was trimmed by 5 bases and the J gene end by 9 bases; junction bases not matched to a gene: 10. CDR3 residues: CASSNRGAGGSPLHF. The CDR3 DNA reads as TGTGCCAGCAGTAACAGGGGAGCCGGTGGTTCACCCCTCCACTTT.

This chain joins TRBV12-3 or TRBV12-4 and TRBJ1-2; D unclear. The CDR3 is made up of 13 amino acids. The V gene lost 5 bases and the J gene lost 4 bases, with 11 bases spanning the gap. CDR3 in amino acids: CASSPRRVYGYTF. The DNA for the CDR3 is TGTGCCAGCAGTCCTAGGAGGGTCTATGGCTACACCTTC.

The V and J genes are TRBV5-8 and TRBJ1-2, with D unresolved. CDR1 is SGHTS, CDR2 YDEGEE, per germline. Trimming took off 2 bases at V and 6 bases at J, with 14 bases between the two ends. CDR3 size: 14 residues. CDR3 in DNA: TGTGCCAGCAGCTTCTATGCCGCCACGGATGGCTACACCTTC. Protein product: CASSFYAATDGYTF.

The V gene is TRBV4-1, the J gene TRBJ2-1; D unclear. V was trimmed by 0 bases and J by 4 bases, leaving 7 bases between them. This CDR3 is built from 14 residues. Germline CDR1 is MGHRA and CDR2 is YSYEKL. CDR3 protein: CASSQDPLYNEQFF. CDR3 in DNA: TGCGCCAGCAGCCAAGATCCTCTGTACAATGAGCAGTTCTTC.

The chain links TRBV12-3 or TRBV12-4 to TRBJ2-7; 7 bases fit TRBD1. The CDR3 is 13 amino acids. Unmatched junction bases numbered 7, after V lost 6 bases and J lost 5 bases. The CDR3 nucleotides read TGTGCCAGCAGGATCACAGGGGCGGACGAGCAGTACTTC. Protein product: CASRITGADEQYF.

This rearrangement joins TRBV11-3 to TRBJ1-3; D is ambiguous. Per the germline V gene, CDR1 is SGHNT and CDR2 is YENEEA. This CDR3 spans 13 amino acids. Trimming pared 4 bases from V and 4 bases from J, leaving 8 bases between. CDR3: CASSSNAGNTIYF. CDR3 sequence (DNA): TGTGCCAGCAGCTCGAACGCGGGAAACACCATATATTTT.

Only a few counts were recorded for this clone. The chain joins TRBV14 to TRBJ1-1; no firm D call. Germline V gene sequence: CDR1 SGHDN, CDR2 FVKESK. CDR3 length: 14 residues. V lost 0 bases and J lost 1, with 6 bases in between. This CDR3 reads CASSQEEGNTEAFF. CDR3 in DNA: TGTGCCAGCAGCCAAGAAGAGGGGAACACTGAAGCTTTCTTT.

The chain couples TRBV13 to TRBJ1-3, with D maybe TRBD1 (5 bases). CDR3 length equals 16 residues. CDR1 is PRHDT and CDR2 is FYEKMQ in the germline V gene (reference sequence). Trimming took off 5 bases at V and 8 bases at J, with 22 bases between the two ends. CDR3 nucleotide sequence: TGTGCCAGCAGCCTAAGTGGAGGGGACCTCGGGGACACCATATATTTT. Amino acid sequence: CASSLSGGDLGDTIYF.

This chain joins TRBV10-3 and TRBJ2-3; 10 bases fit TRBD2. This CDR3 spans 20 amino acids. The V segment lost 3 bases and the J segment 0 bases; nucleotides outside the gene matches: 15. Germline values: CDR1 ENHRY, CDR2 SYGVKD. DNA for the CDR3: TGTGCCATCAGTGAAAGCAGTTTGGATCTAGCGGGGGCCAGCACAGATACGCAGTATTTT. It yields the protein CAISESSLDLAGASTDTQYF.